The clone carrying this T cell receptor beta chain was found a few times. Its target is not known. This entry comes from a study of blood T cells in healthy people across ages. Notes on the study in general: Per million T cells, TCR beta diversity dropped roughly linearly as age increased.

The germline gives CDR1 SGHTA, CDR2 FQGNSA. V lost 1 base, J lost 4 bases, and 4 bases stayed unmatched. The CDR3 contains 16 residues. A sample-barcoded 5' primer and a J-beta primer mix were used in a second PCR of roughly 7 to 11 cycles. TCRdb itself ran the 5' RACE reads through MiXCR, one entry per CDR3 protein. The sample yields 800,000 to 950,000 distinct CDR3 sequences, about 37% seen once. The chain has TRBV7-2 and TRBJ2-3; 11 bases align to TRBD2. Sequenced sample: blood. The sequence came from a man younger than 35 in good health. This CDR3 is CASSLVVAGGADTQYF. CDR3 coding DNA: TGTGCCAGCAGCTTAGTGGTAGCGGGGGGGGCAGATACGCAGTATTTT.